Listed below are T cell receptor beta chains from one sample, sequenced in a study of control samples from healthy donors and cancer patients. Sequencing used immunoSEQ multiplex PCR; TCRdb keeps in-frame clones, though not all of them. Altogether 1,500 to 2,000 clones are present, over 65% being singletons, with the ten largest covering 11%. The sample consisted of formalin-fixed, paraffin-embedded tissue. All receptors come from a female donor with lung cancer. Both conserved end residues are part of each CDR3. Each record gives: V gene, J gene, CDR3 protein.

v_gene: TRBV7-2
j_gene: TRBJ1-4
CDR3aa: CASSQRGRDEKLFF

v_gene: TRBV19
j_gene: TRBJ2-3
CDR3aa: CASSPPERAGSTDTQYF

v_gene: TRBV5-1
j_gene: TRBJ1-6
CDR3aa: CASSLSGQYEEPLHF

v_gene: TRBV6-6
j_gene: TRBJ2-7
CDR3aa: CASGRDGAYEQYF

v_gene: TRBV27
j_gene: TRBJ2-7
CDR3aa: CASSLLAGRGEQYF

v_gene: TRBV6-2/TRBV6-3
j_gene: TRBJ2-2
CDR3aa: CASSYLGRRELFF

v_gene: TRBV6-1
j_gene: TRBJ1-5
CDR3aa: CASSGAKQPQHF

v_gene: TRBV28
j_gene: TRBJ1-5
CDR3aa: CASRQGLEPQHF

v_gene: TRBV13
j_gene: TRBJ2-2
CDR3aa: CASRSRGDTEELFF

v_gene: TRBV18
j_gene: TRBJ2-3
CDR3aa: CASSPGTSGTNTDTQYF

v_gene: TRBV29-1
j_gene: TRBJ2-5
CDR3aa: CSAQVLVAVETQYF

v_gene: TRBV18
j_gene: TRBJ1-4
CDR3aa: CASSPLDRPNEKLFF